The 5 T cell receptor beta chains below were found in one sample sequenced in a study of identical twins. From the 5' RACE reads, TCRdb called clonotypes with MiXCR, one entry per CDR3 protein. This table has about 660,000 distinct CDR3 sequences, 8.6% appearing once. These data are also associated with another study on yellow fever vaccine responses in identical twins.

The sequenced sample consisted of PBMCs. Receptors were obtained from a woman between 18 and 30 years old in good health.

The chain couples TRBV4-1 to TRBJ2-5, with D possibly matching TRBD1 (6 bases). Germline CDR1 MGHRA, CDR2 YSYEKL. The V end lost 1 base, the J end lost 1 base, and 28 bases lay between the germline ends. This CDR3 comprises 21 residues. CDR3 sequence (DNA): TGCGCCAGCAGCCAAGTACCCCCGGGATCCGACAGGACAAGTACCCAAGAGACCCAGTACTTC. This translates into CASSQVPPGSDRTSTQETQYF.

This clonotype was observed many times. The chain couples TRBV7-2 to TRBJ2-2; the match to TRBD1 covers 7 bases. The germline V gene encodes CDR1 SGHTA and CDR2 FQGNSA. After removal of 2 bases from V and 5 bases from J, the junction contained 5 bases not matched to a gene. This CDR3 contains 15 residues. The CDR3 sequence: CASSLTGAGTGELFF. In DNA, the CDR3 is TGTGCCAGCAGCTTAACAGGGGCAGGGACCGGGGAGCTGTTTTTT.

There are many counts of this clonotype. The chain carries TRBV12-3 or TRBV12-4 and TRBJ1-3, with D maybe TRBD1 (5 bases). This CDR3 is built from 14 residues. V lost 2 bases to trimming and J lost 6 bases, with 11 bases between them. The CDR3 spells CASSLSGLENTIYF. The DNA for the CDR3 is TGTGCCAGCAGTTTATCAGGGTTGGAAAACACCATATATTTT.

This clonotype was recorded at least ten times. The chain combines TRBV5-1 with TRBJ2-3, with 8 bases that match TRBD2. This CDR3 is built from 17 residues. The germline CDR1 and CDR2 sequences are SGHRS and YFSETQ. Unmatched junction bases numbered 12, after V lost 0 bases and J lost 6 bases. The CDR3 region is CASSLESGLAGWDTQYF. In nucleotides, the CDR3 is TGCGCCAGCAGCTTGGAGAGTGGACTAGCTGGTTGGGATACGCAGTATTTT. Filled out from reference TRBV5-1 and TRBJ2-3, the complete variable domain reads KAGVTQTPRYLIKTRGQQVTLSCSPISGHRSVSWYQQTPGQGLQFLFEYFSETQRNKGNFPGRFSGRQFSNSRSEMNVSTLELGDSALYLCASSLESGLAGWDTQYFGPGTRLTVL.

A few counts support this clonotype. The chain links TRBV7-9 to TRBJ2-1; 11 bases are a match to TRBD2. The CDR3 covers 17 residues. V dropped 4 bases and J dropped 7; count of bases not matched to a gene: 12. Germline V gene data show CDR1 as SEHNR and CDR2 as FQNEAQ (reference sequence). The CDR3 protein is CASSSPLILAGGNEQFF. In DNA, the CDR3 is TGTGCCAGCAGCTCCCCTCTCATCCTAGCGGGAGGTAATGAGCAGTTCTTC.